What follows describes a single T cell receptor beta chain. The sample comes from a study of molecular identifiers for immune sequencing clone quantification. Via MiXCR, TCRdb re-called the PCR reads, giving one row per CDR3 protein. This sample carries 460,000 or so distinct CDR3 sequences, about a quarter of them seen once, and the ten largest clones take roughly 0.79%. Germline V gene lookup returns CDR1 SGDLS and CDR2 YYNGEE. V was pared by 7 bases and J by 7 bases, with 18 bases between. This CDR3 has 13 amino acids. The genes are TRBV9 and TRBJ2-7, with D possibly matching TRBD1 (5 bases). The sample taken for sequencing was naive CD8+ T cells from blood, with Jurkat cell RNA spiked in. Subset reported: FACS-sorted CD8+CD4-CCR7+CD45RA+ naive T cells. The receptor was isolated from a human donor in good health. Some libraries in this study had Jurkat cell RNA spiked in. CDR3: CASGPGGPGEQYF. The CDR3 DNA reads TGTGCCAGCGGCCCGGGCGGCCCAGGGGAGCAGTACTTC.